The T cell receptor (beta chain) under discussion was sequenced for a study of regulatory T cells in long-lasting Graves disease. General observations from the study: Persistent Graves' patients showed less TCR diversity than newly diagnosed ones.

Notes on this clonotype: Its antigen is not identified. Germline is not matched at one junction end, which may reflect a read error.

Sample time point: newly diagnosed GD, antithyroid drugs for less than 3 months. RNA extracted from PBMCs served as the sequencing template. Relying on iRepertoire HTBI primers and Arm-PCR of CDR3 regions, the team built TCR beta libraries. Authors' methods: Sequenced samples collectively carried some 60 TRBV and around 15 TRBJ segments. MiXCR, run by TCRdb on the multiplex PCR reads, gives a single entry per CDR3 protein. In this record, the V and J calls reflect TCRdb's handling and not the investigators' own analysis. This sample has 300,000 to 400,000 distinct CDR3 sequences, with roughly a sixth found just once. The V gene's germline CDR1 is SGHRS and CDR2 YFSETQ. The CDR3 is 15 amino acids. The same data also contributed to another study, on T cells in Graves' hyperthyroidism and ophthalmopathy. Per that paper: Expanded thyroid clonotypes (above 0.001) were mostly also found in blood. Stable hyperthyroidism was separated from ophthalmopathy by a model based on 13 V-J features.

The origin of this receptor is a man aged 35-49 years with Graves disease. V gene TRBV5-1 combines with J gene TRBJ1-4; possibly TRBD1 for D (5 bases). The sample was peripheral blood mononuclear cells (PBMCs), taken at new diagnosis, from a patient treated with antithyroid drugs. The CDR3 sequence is CASSLAGTENEKPFF. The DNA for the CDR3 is TGCGCCAGCAGCTTGGCCGGGACGGAGAATGAAAAACCGTTTTTT.